The clone carrying this TCR beta chain has just one count. This sample is part of a study of shared clonotypes between healthy human individuals. Sorted-subset replicate PCR reactions were performed with approximately 200 ng DNA, corresponding to about 32,000 T cell genomes. Some clones are missing from TCRdb's copy, which holds only in-frame ones; the method was immunoSEQ multiplex PCR. The sample consists of about 700,000 clones, around 92% of them appearing once. Per germline, CDR1 SQVTM and CDR2 ANQGSEA. Trimming pared 7 bases from V and 3 bases from J, leaving 15 bases between. The CDR3 is made up of 13 amino acids. The naive CD8 population came from CD45RO-negative cells selected for CCR7, without terminally differentiated effector memory CD45RA+ cells.

Sequencing was done on a sample of naive CD8+ T cells sorted from blood. V gene TRBV29-1 combines with J gene TRBJ1-2; D remains ambiguous. This TCR was recovered from a man aged 25 to 40 in good health. In DNA, the CDR3 is TGCAGCGCGGATACCTCGAGGGACTATGGCTACACCTTC. The encoded protein is CSADTSRDYGYTF.